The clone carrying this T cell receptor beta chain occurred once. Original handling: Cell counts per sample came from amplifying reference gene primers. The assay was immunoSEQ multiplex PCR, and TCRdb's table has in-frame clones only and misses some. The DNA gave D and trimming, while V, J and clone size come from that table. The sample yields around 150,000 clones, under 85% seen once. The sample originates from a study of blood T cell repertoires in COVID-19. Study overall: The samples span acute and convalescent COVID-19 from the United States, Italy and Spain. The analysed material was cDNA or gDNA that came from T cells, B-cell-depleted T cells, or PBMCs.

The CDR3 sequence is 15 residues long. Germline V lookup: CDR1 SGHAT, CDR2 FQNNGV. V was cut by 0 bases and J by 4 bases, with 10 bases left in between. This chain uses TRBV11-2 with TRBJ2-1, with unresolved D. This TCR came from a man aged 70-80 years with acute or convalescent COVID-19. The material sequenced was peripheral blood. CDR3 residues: CASSLEATKYNEQFF. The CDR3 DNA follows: TGTGCCAGCAGCTTAGAAGCTACTAAGTACAATGAGCAGTTCTTC. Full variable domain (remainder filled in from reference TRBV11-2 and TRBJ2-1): EAGVAQSPRYKIIEKRQSVAFWCNPISGHATLYWYQQILGQGPKLLIQFQNNGVVDDSQLPKDRFSAERLKGVDSTLKIQPAKLEDSAVYLCASSLEATKYNEQFFGPGTRLTVL.